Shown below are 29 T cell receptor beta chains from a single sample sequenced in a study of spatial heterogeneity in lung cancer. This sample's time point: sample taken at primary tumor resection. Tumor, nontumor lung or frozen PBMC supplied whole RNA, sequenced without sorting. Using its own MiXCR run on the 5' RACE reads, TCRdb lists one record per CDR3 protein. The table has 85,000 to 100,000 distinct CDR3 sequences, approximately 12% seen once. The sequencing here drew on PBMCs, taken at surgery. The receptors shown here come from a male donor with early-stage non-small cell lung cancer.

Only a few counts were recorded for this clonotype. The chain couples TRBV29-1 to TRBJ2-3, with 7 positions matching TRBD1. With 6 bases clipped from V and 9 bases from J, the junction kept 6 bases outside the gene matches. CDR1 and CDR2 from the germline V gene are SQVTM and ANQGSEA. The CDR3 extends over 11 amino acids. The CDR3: CSVFTGETQYF. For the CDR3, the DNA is TGCAGCGTCTTTACAGGGGAGACGCAGTATTTT.

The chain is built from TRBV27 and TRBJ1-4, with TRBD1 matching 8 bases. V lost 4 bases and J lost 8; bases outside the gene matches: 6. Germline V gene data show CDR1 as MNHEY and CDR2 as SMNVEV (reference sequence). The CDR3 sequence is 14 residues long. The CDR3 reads CASSWGRQGEKLFF. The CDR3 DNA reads TGTGCCAGCAGTTGGGGACGACAGGGGGAAAAACTGTTTTTT.

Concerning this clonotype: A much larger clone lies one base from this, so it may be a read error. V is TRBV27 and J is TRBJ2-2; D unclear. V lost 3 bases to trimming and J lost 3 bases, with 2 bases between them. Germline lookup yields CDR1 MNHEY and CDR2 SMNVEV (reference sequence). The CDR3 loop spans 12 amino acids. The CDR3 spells CASSLYTGELFF. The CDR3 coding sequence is TGTGCCAGCAGTTTGTACACCGGGGAGCTGTTTTTT.

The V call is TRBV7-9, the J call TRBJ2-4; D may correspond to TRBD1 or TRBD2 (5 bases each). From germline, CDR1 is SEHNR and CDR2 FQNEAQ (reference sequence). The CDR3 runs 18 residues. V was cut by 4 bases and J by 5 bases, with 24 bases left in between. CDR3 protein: CASSSPRGQGADQNIQYF. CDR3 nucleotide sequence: TGTGCCAGCAGCTCCCCCCGAGGGCAGGGAGCGGACCAAAACATTCAGTACTTC.

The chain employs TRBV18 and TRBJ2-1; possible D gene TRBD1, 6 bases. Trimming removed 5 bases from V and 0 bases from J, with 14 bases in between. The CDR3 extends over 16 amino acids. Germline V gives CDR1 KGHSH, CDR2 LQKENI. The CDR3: CASSIGQPSSYNEQFF. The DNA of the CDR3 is TGTGCCAGCTCAATCGGACAGCCGAGCTCCTACAATGAGCAGTTCTTC.

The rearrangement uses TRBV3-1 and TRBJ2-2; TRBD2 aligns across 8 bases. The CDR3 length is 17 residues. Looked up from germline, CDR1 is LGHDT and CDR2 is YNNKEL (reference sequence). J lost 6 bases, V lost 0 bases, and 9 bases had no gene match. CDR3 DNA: TGTGCCAGCAGCCAAGATCGCAGGGCTAGCGGGCCCGGGGAGCTGTTTTTT. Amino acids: CASSQDRRASGPGELFF.

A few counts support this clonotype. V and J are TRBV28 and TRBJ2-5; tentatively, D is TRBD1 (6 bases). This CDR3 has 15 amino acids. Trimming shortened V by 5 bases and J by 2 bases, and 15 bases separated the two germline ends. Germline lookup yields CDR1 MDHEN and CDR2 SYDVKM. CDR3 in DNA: TGTGCCAGCAGTCAGCCCAGGGGCACGCAAGAGACCCAGTACTTC. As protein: CASSQPRGTQETQYF.

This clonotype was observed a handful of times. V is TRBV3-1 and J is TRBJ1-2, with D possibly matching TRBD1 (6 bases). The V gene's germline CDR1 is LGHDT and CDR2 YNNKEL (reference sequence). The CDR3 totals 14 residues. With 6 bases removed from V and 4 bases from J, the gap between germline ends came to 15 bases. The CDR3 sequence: CASRPPGQVYGYTF. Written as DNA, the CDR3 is TGTGCCAGCAGACCACCGGGACAAGTCTATGGCTACACCTTC.

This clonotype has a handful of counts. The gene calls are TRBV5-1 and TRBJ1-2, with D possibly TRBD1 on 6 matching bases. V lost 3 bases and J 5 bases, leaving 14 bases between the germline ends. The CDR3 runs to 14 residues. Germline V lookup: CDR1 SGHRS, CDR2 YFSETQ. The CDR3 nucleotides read TGCGCCAGCAGCTCGGCGGGGGGCGAATATGGCTACACCTTC. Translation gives CASSSAGGEYGYTF.

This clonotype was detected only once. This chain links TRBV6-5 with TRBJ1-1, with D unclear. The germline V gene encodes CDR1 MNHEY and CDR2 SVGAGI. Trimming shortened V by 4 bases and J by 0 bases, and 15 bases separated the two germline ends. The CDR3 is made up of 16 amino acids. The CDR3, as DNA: TGTGCCAGCAGTTCCCGTGGGTCTTACATGAACACTGAAGCTTTCTTT. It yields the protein CASSSRGSYMNTEAFF.

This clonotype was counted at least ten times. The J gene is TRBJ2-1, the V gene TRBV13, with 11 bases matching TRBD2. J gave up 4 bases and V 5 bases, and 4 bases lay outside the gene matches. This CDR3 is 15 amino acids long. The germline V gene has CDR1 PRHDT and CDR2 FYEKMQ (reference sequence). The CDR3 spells CASSHLAGGYNEQFF. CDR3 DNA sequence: TGTGCCAGCAGCCATCTAGCGGGAGGATACAATGAGCAGTTCTTC.

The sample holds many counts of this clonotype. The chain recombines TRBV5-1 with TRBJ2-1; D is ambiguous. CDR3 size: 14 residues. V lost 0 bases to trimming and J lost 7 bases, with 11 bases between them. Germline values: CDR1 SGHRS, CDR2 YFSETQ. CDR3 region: CASSLDLGKNEQFF. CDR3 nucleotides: TGCGCCAGCAGCTTGGACTTGGGGAAGAATGAGCAGTTCTTC.

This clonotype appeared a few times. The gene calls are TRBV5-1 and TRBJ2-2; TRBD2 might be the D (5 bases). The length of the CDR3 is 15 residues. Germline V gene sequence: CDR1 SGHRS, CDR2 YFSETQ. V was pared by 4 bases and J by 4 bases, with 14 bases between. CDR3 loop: CASSPRARGTGELFF. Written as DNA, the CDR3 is TGCGCCAGCAGCCCCCGGGCTCGGGGCACCGGGGAGCTGTTTTTT. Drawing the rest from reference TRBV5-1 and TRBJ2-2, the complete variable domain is KAGVTQTPRYLIKTRGQQVTLSCSPISGHRSVSWYQQTPGQGLQFLFEYFSETQRNKGNFPGRFSGRQFSNSRSEMNVSTLELGDSALYLCASSPRARGTGELFFGEGSRLTVL.

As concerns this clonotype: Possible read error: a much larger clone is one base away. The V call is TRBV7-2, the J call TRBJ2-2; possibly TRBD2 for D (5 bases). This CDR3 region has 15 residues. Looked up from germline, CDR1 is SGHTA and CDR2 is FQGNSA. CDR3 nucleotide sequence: TGTGCCAGCAGCTTAAGAGCGGCCAACATCGGGGAGCTGTTTTTT. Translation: CASSLRAANIGELFF.

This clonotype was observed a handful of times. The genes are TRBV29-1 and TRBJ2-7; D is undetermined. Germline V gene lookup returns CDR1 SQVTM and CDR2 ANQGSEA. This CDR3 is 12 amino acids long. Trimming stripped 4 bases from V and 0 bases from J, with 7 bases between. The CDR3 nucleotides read TGCAGCGTTGGTTCATTCTCCTACGAGCAGTACTTC. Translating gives CSVGSFSYEQYF.

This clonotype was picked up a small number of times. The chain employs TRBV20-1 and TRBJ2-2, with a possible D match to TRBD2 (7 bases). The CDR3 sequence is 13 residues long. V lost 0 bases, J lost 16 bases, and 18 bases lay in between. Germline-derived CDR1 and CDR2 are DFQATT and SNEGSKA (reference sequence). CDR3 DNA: TGCAGTGCTAGAGAACCGGCGGGGGACAAGGGGTTTTTT. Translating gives CSAREPAGDKGFF.

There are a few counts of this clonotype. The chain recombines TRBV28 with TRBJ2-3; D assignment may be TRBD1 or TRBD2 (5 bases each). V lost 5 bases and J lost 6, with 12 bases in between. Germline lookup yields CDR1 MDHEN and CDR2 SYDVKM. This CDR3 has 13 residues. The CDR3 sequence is CASSGSGTDTQYF. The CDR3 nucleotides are TGTGCCAGCAGTGGATCCGGGACCGATACGCAGTATTTT.

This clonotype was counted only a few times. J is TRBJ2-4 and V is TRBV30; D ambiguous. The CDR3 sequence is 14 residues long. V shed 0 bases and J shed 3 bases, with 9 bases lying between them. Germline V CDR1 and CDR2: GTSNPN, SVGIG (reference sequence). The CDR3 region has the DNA TGTGCCTGGAGTGTTTCGGGCGGCAAAAACATTCAGTACTTC. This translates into CAWSVSGGKNIQYF.

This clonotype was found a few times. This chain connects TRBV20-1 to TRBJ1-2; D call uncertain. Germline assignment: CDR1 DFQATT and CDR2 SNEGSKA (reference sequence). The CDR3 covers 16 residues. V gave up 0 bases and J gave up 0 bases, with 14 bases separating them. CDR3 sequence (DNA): TGCAGTGCTAGAGATTTAACAGTAGTAGCTAACTATGGCTACACCTTC. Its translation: CSARDLTVVANYGYTF.

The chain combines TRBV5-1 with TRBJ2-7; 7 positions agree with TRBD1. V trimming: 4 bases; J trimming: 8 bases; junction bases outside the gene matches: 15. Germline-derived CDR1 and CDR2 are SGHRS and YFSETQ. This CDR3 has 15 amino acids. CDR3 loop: CASSSGQEGESQQYF. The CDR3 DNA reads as TGCGCCAGCAGCAGCGGACAGGAAGGCGAATCCCAGCAGTACTTC.

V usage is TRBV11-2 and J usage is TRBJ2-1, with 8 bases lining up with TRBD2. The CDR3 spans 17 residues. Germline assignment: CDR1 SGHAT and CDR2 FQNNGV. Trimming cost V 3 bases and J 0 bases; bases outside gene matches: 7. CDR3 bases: TGTGCCAGCAGCTTTCGGGGGGGCCGAGTCTCCTACAATGAGCAGTTCTTC. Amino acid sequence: CASSFRGGRVSYNEQFF.

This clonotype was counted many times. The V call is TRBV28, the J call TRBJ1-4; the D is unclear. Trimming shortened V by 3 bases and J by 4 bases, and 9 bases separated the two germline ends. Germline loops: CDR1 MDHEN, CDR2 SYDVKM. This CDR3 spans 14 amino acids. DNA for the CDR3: TGTGCCAGCAGTTTCGCAGAAGTTAATGAAAAACTGTTTTTT. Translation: CASSFAEVNEKLFF.

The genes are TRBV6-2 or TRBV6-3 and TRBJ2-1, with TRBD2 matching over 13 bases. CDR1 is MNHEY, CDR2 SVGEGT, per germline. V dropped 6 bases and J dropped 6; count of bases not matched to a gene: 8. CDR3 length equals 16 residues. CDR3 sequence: CASSRRTSGSTNEQFF. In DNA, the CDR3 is TGTGCCAGCAGCCGCCGGACTAGCGGGAGTACCAATGAGCAGTTCTTC.

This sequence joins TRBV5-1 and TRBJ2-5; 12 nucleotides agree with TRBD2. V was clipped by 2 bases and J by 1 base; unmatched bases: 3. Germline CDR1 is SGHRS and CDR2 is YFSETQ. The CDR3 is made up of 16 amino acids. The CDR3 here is CASSLGLAGSQETQYF. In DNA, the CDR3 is TGCGCCAGCAGCTTAGGACTAGCGGGGTCCCAAGAGACCCAGTACTTC.

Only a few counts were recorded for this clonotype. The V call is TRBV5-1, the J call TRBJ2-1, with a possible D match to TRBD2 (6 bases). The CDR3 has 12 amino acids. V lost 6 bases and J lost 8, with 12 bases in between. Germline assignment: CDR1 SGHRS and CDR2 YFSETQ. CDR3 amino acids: CASNGGGDEQFF. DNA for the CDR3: TGCGCCAGCAACGGGGGAGGAGATGAGCAGTTCTTC.

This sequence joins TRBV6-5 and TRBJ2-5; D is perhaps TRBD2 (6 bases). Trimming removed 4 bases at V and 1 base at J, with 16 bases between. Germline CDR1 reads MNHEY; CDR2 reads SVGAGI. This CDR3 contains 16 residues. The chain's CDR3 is CASSFRGYNPQETQYF. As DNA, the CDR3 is TGTGCCAGCAGTTTCCGGGGGTACAACCCCCAAGAGACCCAGTACTTC.

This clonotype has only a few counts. The CDR3 sequence: CASSVGVLGAEAFF. The CDR3 coding sequence is TGTGCCAGCAGTGTCGGGGTCCTAGGCGCTGAAGCTTTCTTT. The genes are TRBV2 and TRBJ1-1; D not certain. The V gene lost 4 bases and the J gene lost 6 bases, with 15 bases spanning the gap. CDR1 SNHLY and CDR2 FYNNEI come from the germline V gene. This CDR3 has 14 residues.

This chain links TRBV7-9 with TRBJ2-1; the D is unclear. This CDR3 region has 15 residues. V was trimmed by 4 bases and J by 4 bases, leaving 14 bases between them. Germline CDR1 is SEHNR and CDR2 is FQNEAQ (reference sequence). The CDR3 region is CASSSYITGYNEQFF. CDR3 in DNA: TGTGCCAGCAGCTCGTACATAACCGGATACAATGAGCAGTTCTTC.

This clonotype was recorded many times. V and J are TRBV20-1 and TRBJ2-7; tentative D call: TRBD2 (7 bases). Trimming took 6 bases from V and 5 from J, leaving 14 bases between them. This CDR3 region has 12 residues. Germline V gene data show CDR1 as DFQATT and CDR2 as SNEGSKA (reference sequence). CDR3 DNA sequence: TGCAGTGCAAGCGGGACATCGGACGAGCAGTACTTC. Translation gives CSASGTSDEQYF.